This T cell receptor beta chain is drawn from a study of blood T cell repertoires in COVID-19. TCRdb's copy holds only in-frame clones and misses some; the assay was immunoSEQ multiplex PCR. The sample yields more than 200,000 clones, under 90% seen once. Germline V gene sequence: CDR1 SGHRS, CDR2 YFSETQ. The trim removed 0 bases at V and 4 bases at J, leaving 5 bases unmatched. This CDR3 contains 15 residues. Those enrolled, adults aged roughly 18 to 90 years, came from 24 US areas. The source of this sequence is a man aged 55 to 69 who had recovered from COVID-19. Material for sequencing was PBMCs or T cells enriched from blood (not recorded which). The chain uses TRBV5-1 and TRBJ1-2; 8 nucleotides agree with TRBD1. The CDR3 is CASSLDRGFSYGYTF. CDR3 DNA: TGCGCCAGCAGCTTGGACAGGGGGTTCAGCTATGGCTACACCTTC.